Following are 30 T cell receptor beta chains from one sample sequenced in a study of T cell responses to AZD1222 COVID-19 vaccine (dated by TCRdb to the early 2020s). The sample's time point label, decoded: baseline before first vaccination. The library was generated by the immunoSEQ multiplex PCR assay. This immuneACCESS table, as held by TCRdb, lists in-frame sequences with V and J called but not all clones. Of the missing ones, under half trace to an unresolved V gene in checked studies; the others have no known cause. This sample is represented by 130,000 to 150,000 clones; around 90% of them were singletons. Approximately 1.5% of the sample is in the top ten clones. The sequences come from peripheral blood, collected on day 0 of AZD1222 vaccination. The receptor set was obtained from an adult in good health.

The rearrangement links TRBV2 to TRBJ2-1; 12 nucleotides align to TRBD2. CDR1 and CDR2 (germline): SNHLY, FYNNEI. V shed 6 bases and J 7 bases; nucleotides not matched to a gene: 4. This CDR3 has 14 amino acids. The CDR3 loop reads CASSRTSGINEQFF. The DNA of the CDR3 is TGTGCCAGCAGCCGGACTAGCGGGATTAATGAGCAGTTCTTC. The whole variable domain, filled in from reference TRBV2 and TRBJ2-1, reads EPEVTQTPSHQVTQMGQEVILRCVPISNHLYFYWYRQILGQKVEFLVSFYNNEISEKSEIFDDQFSVERPDGSNFTLKIRSTKLEDSAMYFCASSRTSGINEQFFGPGTRLTVL.

J is TRBJ2-7 and V is TRBV7-9, with D hard to call. The germline gives CDR1 SEHNR, CDR2 FQNEAQ (reference sequence). Trimming left V 1 base short and J 5 bases short, with 6 bases between. CDR3 length equals 12 residues. Here the CDR3 DNA reads TGTGCCAGCAGCTTAGGCTACAACGAGCAGTACTTC. Amino acid sequence: CASSLGYNEQYF. The full variable domain, in which reference TRBV7-9 and TRBJ2-7 provide the parts outside the CDR3, is DTGVSQNPRHKITKRGQNVTFRCDPISEHNRLYWYRQTLGQGPEFLTYFQNEAQLEKSRLLSDRFSAERPKGSFSTLEIQRTEQGDSAMYLCASSLGYNEQYFGPGTRLTVT.

The chain carries TRBV9 and TRBJ2-1, with 10 positions matching TRBD2. Trimming took 2 bases from V and 7 from J; bases not matched to a gene: 6. There are 15 residues in the CDR3. The germline gives CDR1 SGDLS, CDR2 YYNGEE. Here the CDR3 reads CASSVSGGGWNEQFF. CDR3 DNA sequence: TGTGCCAGCAGCGTCAGCGGGGGGGGATGGAATGAGCAGTTCTTC.

The V call is TRBV2, the J call TRBJ1-1; no clear D. CDR1 SNHLY and CDR2 FYNNEI come from the germline V gene. V was trimmed by 1 base and J by 0 bases, leaving 6 bases between them. The CDR3 length is 14 residues. CDR3: CASSEEAVNTEAFF. DNA of the CDR3: TGTGCCAGCAGTGAAGAAGCAGTGAACACTGAAGCTTTCTTT.

V usage is TRBV5-1 and J usage is TRBJ1-2; D possibly corresponds to TRBD1 (6 bases). CDR1 and CDR2 from the germline V gene are SGHRS and YFSETQ. The CDR3 covers 15 residues. The V end lost 0 bases, the J end lost 3 bases, and 12 bases lay between the germline ends. CDR3: CASSLVGDTDYGYTF. CDR3 coding DNA: TGCGCCAGCAGCTTGGTGGGGGACACTGACTATGGCTACACCTTC.

CDR3 DNA: TGTGCCAGCAGCGAGGGGACAGATCGATCACCCCTCCACTTT. It translates to CASSEGTDRSPLHF. The chain recombines TRBV9 with TRBJ1-6; TRBD1 agrees at 7 bases. Germline-derived CDR1 and CDR2 are SGDLS and YYNGEE. Unmatched junction bases numbered 7, after V lost 3 bases and J lost 10 bases. This CDR3 contains 14 residues.

This chain connects TRBV28 to TRBJ2-4; perhaps TRBD1 as D (6 bases). Between the trimmed V and J ends, which lost 2 bases and 1 base, there was a span of 30 bases. Germline-derived CDR1 and CDR2 are MDHEN and SYDVKM. The CDR3 length is 22 residues. The DNA of the CDR3 is TGTGCCAGCAGTTTAACGATGTGGCGTCAGGGGATAAGTTCTGTTGCCAAAAACATTCAGTACTTC. This translates into CASSLTMWRQGISSVAKNIQYF.

The genes are TRBV19 and TRBJ2-1; 10 nucleotides align to TRBD2. The CDR3 is 16 residues long. Losses at the gene ends were 2 bases for V and 7 bases for J; bases not matched to a gene: 8. CDR1 LNHDA and CDR2 SQIVND come from the germline V gene (reference sequence). The CDR3 protein is CASSIKLAGSRNEQFF. The CDR3 coding sequence is TGTGCCAGTAGTATAAAACTAGCGGGATCTCGGAATGAGCAGTTCTTC.

V and J are TRBV28 and TRBJ2-1, with TRBD2 as a possible D gene (6 bases). Germline lookup yields CDR1 MDHEN and CDR2 SYDVKM. The germline V and J ends were trimmed by 2 bases and 5 bases, with 10 bases remaining between them. CDR3 length equals 14 residues. The CDR3 region is CASSLGRWDNEQFF. Written as DNA, the CDR3 is TGTGCCAGCAGTTTAGGGAGGTGGGACAATGAGCAGTTCTTC. Full variable domain (outside the CDR3, taken from reference TRBV28 and TRBJ2-1): DVKVTQSSRYLVKRTGEKVFLECVQDMDHENMFWYRQDPGLGLRLIYFSYDVKMKEKGDIPEGYSVSREKKERFSLILESASTNQTSMYLCASSLGRWDNEQFFGPGTRLTVL.

The chain combines TRBV5-6 with TRBJ2-1, with 13 bases identical to TRBD2. Looked up from germline, CDR1 is SGHDT and CDR2 is YYEEEE. Unmatched junction bases numbered 8, after V lost 4 bases and J lost 4 bases. CDR3 size: 17 residues. The DNA of the CDR3 is TGTGCCAGCAGCCCCCGCCCGGGACTAGCGGGGTACAATGAGCAGTTCTTC. Protein sequence: CASSPRPGLAGYNEQFF.

V gene TRBV27 combines with J gene TRBJ1-5, with 8 bases identical to TRBD1. Germline values: CDR1 MNHEY, CDR2 SMNVEV (reference sequence). This CDR3 comprises 14 residues. V shed 2 bases and J 15 bases; nucleotides not matched to a gene: 12. The CDR3 DNA sequence: TGTGCCAGCAGTTTAAACGGACCGGGACAGGTACGGCATTTT. Protein sequence: CASSLNGPGQVRHF.

The chain recombines TRBV29-1 with TRBJ1-2; D is possibly TRBD1 (5 bases). The CDR3 contains 13 residues. Germline loops: CDR1 SQVTM, CDR2 ANQGSEA. The V end lost 6 bases, the J end lost 6 bases, and 17 bases lay between the germline ends. Written as DNA, the CDR3 is TGCAGCGTACGACCGGGACCGGGTGATGGCTACACCTTC. Protein: CSVRPGPGDGYTF.

The genes are TRBV19 and TRBJ2-3; D unresolved. Germline CDR1 is LNHDA and CDR2 is SQIVND (reference sequence). The ends were cut back, 2 bases at V and 0 bases at J, with 9 bases in the middle. This CDR3 region has 15 residues. For the CDR3, the DNA is TGTGCCAGTAGTATACGCGGTACTAGCACAGATACGCAGTATTTT. It specifies CASSIRGTSTDTQYF.

This chain joins TRBV4-1 and TRBJ2-4, with D maybe TRBD1 (5 bases). V gave up 1 base and J gave up 1 base, with 11 bases separating them. This CDR3 is built from 16 residues. Per germline, CDR1 MGHRA and CDR2 YSYEKL. CDR3 residues: CASSQALTAAKNIQYF. For the CDR3, the DNA is TGCGCCAGCAGCCAAGCCCTGACAGCTGCCAAAAACATTCAGTACTTC.

This chain uses TRBV9 with TRBJ2-2; TRBD1 is a possible D gene (6 bases). Deletions cut 3 bases from V and 4 bases from J, with 25 bases between. The CDR3 spans 19 residues. Germline CDR1 reads SGDLS; CDR2 reads YYNGEE. CDR3 nucleotides: TGTGCCAGCAGCGGCCGGGGTCGCAGGGGCCCCAATCGCACCGGGGAGCTGTTTTTT. Protein sequence: CASSGRGRRGPNRTGELFF.

V is TRBV27 and J is TRBJ1-6; tentative D call: TRBD1 (6 bases). Germline CDR1 is MNHEY and CDR2 is SMNVEV (reference sequence). V gave up 7 bases and J gave up 5 bases, with 15 bases separating them. CDR3 length: 15 amino acids. CDR3 sequence reads: CASKQGPINNSPLHF. CDR3 nucleotides: TGTGCCAGCAAACAGGGCCCCATCAATAATTCACCCCTCCACTTT.

The chain recombines TRBV27 with TRBJ1-2, with D unresolved. V was cut by 3 bases and J by 4 bases, with 21 bases left in between. The CDR3 consists of 17 residues. Germline CDR1 is MNHEY and CDR2 is SMNVEV (reference sequence). The CDR3 DNA reads as TGTGCCAGCAGTTTCATCACGAGTGCCCTTAACCCCTATGGCTACACCTTC. Its translation: CASSFITSALNPYGYTF.

The chain employs TRBV9 and TRBJ2-7; 10 positions match TRBD1. The CDR3 has 15 amino acids. Unmatched junction bases numbered 5, after V lost 4 bases and J lost 1 base. Germline V gene data show CDR1 as SGDLS and CDR2 as YYNGEE. CDR3 DNA sequence: TGTGCCAGCAGCCCCCGGGGACAGGGGTCCTACGAGCAGTACTTC. Residues: CASSPRGQGSYEQYF.

The chain uses TRBV7-9 and TRBJ2-3, with D perhaps TRBD1 or TRBD2 (5 bases each). The V end was cut by 5 bases, the J end by 0 bases, with 9 bases between. The CDR3 consists of 14 residues. CDR1 is SEHNR and CDR2 is FQNEAQ in the germline V gene (reference sequence). The DNA for the CDR3 is TGTGCCAGCAGCACGTGGGACAGCACAGATACGCAGTATTTT. Protein product: CASSTWDSTDTQYF.

This clone was counted once. The V gene is TRBV19, the J gene TRBJ2-1; TRBD2 aligns across 8 bases. The V segment lost 2 bases and the J segment 7 bases; nucleotides outside the gene matches: 7. Germline V gene lookup returns CDR1 LNHDA and CDR2 SQIVND (reference sequence). This CDR3 has 15 amino acids. The CDR3 loop reads CASSIFGLAANEQFF. The DNA of the CDR3 is TGTGCCAGTAGTATATTCGGACTAGCTGCGAATGAGCAGTTCTTC.

This chain joins TRBV25-1 and TRBJ2-7; D not resolved. The CDR3 covers 11 residues. From germline, CDR1 is MGHDK and CDR2 SYGVNS. V dropped 6 bases and J dropped 0 bases, with 3 bases sitting between them. CDR3 amino acids: CASSSSYEQYF. Here the CDR3 DNA reads TGTGCCAGCAGCTCCTCCTACGAGCAGTACTTC.

The chain employs TRBV29-1 and TRBJ2-3, with D maybe TRBD1 (6 bases). Germline values: CDR1 SQVTM, CDR2 ANQGSEA. This CDR3 contains 14 residues. V dropped 4 bases and J dropped 0 bases, with 11 bases sitting between them. CDR3 sequence: CSVGVRGSTDTQYF. The DNA for the CDR3 is TGCAGCGTTGGGGTCAGGGGTAGCACAGATACGCAGTATTTT.

This clone was found a few times. The chain joins TRBV21-1 to TRBJ1-2. TRBV21-1 is a pseudogene locus. This CDR3 has 12 residues. DNA for the CDR3: TGTGCCAGCAGCAAAAGGGTAAATGGCTACACCTTC. Amino acid sequence: CASSKRVNGYTF.

The rearrangement uses TRBV4-1 and TRBJ1-2; no definite D call. Trimming cost V 0 bases and J 4 bases, with 9 bases left between them. Germline-derived CDR1 and CDR2 are MGHRA and YSYEKL. The CDR3 runs to 14 residues. The CDR3 loop is CASSQETHSYGYTF. In nucleotides, the CDR3 is TGCGCCAGCAGCCAAGAGACACATAGCTATGGCTACACCTTC.

The count of this clone is one. The V and J genes are TRBV19 and TRBJ1-6; 7 bases fit TRBD1. CDR3 size: 15 residues. V lost 3 bases and J lost 10; bases outside the gene matches: 9. Germline V gene lookup returns CDR1 LNHDA and CDR2 SQIVND (reference sequence). The DNA of the CDR3 is TGTGCCAGTAGTATGTCAGGGGGTACGGGGTCACCCCTCCACTTT. Protein sequence: CASSMSGGTGSPLHF.

The genes are TRBV2 and TRBJ1-4; perhaps TRBD1 as D (5 bases). There are 15 residues in the CDR3. Trimming stripped 3 bases from V and 5 bases from J, with 13 bases between. Germline CDR1 is SNHLY and CDR2 is FYNNEI. The CDR3 DNA is TGTGCCAGCAGTGAGGGACCGAGAAACAATGAAAAACTGTTTTTT. This encodes CASSEGPRNNEKLFF.

This chain joins TRBV28 and TRBJ2-7, with D perhaps TRBD2 (5 bases). The germline V and J ends were trimmed by 6 bases and 0 bases, with 12 bases remaining between them. Germline-derived CDR1 and CDR2 are MDHEN and SYDVKM. This CDR3 spans 14 amino acids. CDR3 in DNA: TGTGCCAGCAGGGGCGGGTGGACCTCCTACGAGCAGTACTTC. It translates to CASRGGWTSYEQYF.

This chain uses TRBV11-2 with TRBJ2-7; 9 positions agree with TRBD2. This CDR3 contains 15 residues. The ends lost 6 bases at V and 7 bases at J; junction bases unmatched: 13. CDR1 SGHAT and CDR2 FQNNGV come from the germline V gene. The CDR3 spells CASRPIAGVSGEQYF. The CDR3 nucleotides are TGTGCCAGCAGACCAATAGCGGGAGTGTCTGGAGAGCAGTACTTC.

This sequence joins TRBV5-1 and TRBJ1-1, with D unresolved. Germline V gene sequence: CDR1 SGHRS, CDR2 YFSETQ. The CDR3 has 17 amino acids. V gave up 0 bases and J gave up 1 base, with 16 bases separating them. The CDR3 is CASSLASDWRSNTEAFF. The CDR3 DNA reads TGCGCCAGCAGCTTGGCCTCGGATTGGAGATCGAACACTGAAGCTTTCTTT.

The V and J genes are TRBV10-3 and TRBJ2-5; TRBD2 might be the D (5 bases). Germline CDR1 is ENHRY and CDR2 is SYGVKD. With 6 bases removed from V and 3 bases from J, the gap between germline ends came to 20 bases. The CDR3 extends over 16 amino acids. The CDR3 region has the DNA TGTGCCATCAGCGCTCTAGCTGGACGAAGGAAAGAGACCCAGTACTTC. This codes for CAISALAGRRKETQYF.